This TCR beta chain was obtained from a study of cytomegalovirus exposure and HLA in healthy donors. Separate from the approximately 670-subject first cohort was the approximately 120-subject validation cohort, to which the donors belonged. Turning to this clone: The antigen remains unidentified.

Germline CDR1 is LNHNV and CDR2 is YYDKDF (reference sequence). This CDR3 is 15 amino acids long. After removal of 0 bases from V and 8 bases from J, the junction contained 4 bases not matched to a gene. Study observations and caveats: Subsequent analysis found a tendency for first-cohort TCR clusters to co-occur within the 110 or so validation repertoires. Some public TCRs appeared in many individuals, while most sequences were rare.

Using immunoSEQ multiplex PCR, the repertoire was profiled, and TCRdb retains in-frame clones only, with some absent. The table includes roughly 140,000 clones, about 88% detected once. The rearrangement links TRBV15 to TRBJ2-3; 11 nucleotides align to TRBD2. Material for sequencing was PBMCs. The sequence derives from a woman aged 18-35 years in good health and CMV-seropositive. This chain's CDR3 is CATSRELAGDATQYF. The CDR3 bases are TGTGCCACCAGCAGAGAACTAGCGGGAGACGCTACGCAGTATTTT.